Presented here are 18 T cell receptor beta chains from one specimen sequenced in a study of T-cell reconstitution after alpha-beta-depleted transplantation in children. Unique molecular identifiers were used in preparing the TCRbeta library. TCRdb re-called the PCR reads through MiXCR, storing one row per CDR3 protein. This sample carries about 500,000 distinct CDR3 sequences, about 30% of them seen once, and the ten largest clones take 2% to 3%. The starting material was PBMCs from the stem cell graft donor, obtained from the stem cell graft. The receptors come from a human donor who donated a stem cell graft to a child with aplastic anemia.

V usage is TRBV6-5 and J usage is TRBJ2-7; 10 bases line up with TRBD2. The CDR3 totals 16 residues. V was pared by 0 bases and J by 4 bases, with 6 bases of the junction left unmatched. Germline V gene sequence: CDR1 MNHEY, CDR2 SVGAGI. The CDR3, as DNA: TGTGCCAGCAGTTACTCTCCTTCTAGCGGGAGTTACGAGCAGTACTTC. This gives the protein CASSYSPSSGSYEQYF.

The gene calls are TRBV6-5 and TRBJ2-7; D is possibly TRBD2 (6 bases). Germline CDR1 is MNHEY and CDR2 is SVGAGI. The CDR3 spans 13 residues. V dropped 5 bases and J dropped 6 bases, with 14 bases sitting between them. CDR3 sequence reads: CASSNRRDFEQYV. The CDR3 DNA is TGTGCCAGCAGTAATCGACGGGACTTCGAGCAGTACGTC.

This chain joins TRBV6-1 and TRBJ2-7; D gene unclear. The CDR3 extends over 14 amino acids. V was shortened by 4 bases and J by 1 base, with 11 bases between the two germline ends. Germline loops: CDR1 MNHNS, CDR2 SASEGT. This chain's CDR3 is CASSVRGQSYEQYV. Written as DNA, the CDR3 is TGTGCCAGCAGTGTTCGCGGCCAATCCTACGAGCAGTACGTC.

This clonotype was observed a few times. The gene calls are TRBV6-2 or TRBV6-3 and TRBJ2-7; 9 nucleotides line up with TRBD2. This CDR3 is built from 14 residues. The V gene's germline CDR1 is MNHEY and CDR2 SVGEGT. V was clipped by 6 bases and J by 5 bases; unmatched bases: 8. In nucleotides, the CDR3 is TGTGCCAGCAGGGCGGGAGGGGTAGGAAACGAGCAGTACGTC. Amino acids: CASRAGGVGNEQYV.

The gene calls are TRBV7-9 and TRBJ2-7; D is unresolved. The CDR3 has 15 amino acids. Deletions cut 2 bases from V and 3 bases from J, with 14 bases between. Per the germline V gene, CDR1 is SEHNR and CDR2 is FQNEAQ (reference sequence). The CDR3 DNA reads TGTGCCAGCAGCTTATGGGCAGATCCTGACTACGAGCAGTACTTC. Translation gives CASSLWADPDYEQYF.

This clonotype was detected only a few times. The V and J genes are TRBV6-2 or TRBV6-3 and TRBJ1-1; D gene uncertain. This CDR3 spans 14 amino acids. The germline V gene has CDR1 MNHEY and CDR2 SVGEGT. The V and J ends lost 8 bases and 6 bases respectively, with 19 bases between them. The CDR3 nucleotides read TGTGCCAGCCTTGCGTTCAACAAAGCCTCTGAAGCTTTCTTT. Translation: CASLAFNKASEAFF.

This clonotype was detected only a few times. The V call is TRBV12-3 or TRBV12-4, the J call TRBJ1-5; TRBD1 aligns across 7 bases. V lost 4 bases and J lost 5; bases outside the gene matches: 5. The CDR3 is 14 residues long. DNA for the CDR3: TGTGCCAGCAGTTATCGGACAGGCGATCAGCCCCAGCATTTT. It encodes CASSYRTGDQPQHF.

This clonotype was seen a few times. For the CDR3, the DNA is TGTGCCAGCAGGTTACAGGGGGCGGACACTGAAGCTTTCTTT. Its translation: CASRLQGADTEAFF. The rearrangement uses TRBV12-3 or TRBV12-4 and TRBJ1-1; the match to TRBD1 covers 9 bases. This CDR3 has 14 residues. V gave up 6 bases and J gave up 3 bases; unmatched junction bases: 5.

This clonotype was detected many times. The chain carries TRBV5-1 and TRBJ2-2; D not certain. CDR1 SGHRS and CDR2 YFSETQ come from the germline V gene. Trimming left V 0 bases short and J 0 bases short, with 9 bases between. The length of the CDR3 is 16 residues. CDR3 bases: TGCGCCAGCAGCTTGGGACACAGATCGAACACCGGGGAGCTGTTTTTT. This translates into CASSLGHRSNTGELFF. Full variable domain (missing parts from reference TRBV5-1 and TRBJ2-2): KAGVTQTPRYLIKTRGQQVTLSCSPISGHRSVSWYQQTPGQGLQFLFEYFSETQRNKGNFPGRFSGRQFSNSRSEMNVSTLELGDSALYLCASSLGHRSNTGELFFGEGSRLTVL.

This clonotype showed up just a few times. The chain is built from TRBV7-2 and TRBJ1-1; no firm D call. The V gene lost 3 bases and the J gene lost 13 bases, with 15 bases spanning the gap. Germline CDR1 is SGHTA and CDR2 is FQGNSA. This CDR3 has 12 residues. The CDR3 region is CASSFLNPLVFF. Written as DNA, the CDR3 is TGTGCCAGCAGCTTTCTGAACCCTTTGGTTTTCTTT.

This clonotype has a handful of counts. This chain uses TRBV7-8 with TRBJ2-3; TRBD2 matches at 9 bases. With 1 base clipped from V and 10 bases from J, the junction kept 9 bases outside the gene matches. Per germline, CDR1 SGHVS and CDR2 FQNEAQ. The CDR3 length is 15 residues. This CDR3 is CASSLVSGSAAAQYF. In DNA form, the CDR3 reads TGTGCCAGCAGCTTAGTTAGCGGGAGCGCCGCTGCGCAGTATTTT. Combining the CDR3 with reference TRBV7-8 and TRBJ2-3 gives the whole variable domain GAGVSQSPRYKVAKRGQDVALRCDPISGHVSLFWYQQALGQGPEFLTYFQNEAQLDKSGLPSDRFFAERPEGSVSTLKIQRTQQEDSAVYLCASSLVSGSAAAQYFGPGTRLTVL.

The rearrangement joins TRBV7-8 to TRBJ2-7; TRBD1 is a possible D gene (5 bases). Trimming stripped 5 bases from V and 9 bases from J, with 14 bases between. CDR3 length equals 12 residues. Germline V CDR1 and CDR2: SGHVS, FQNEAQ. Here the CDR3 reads CASSATGFRQYV. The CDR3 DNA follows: TGTGCCAGCAGCGCCACAGGTTTCCGGCAGTACGTC.

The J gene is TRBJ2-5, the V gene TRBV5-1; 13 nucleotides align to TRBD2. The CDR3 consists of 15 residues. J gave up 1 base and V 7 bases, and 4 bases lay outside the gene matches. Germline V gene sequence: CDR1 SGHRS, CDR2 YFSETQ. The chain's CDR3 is CASYRLAGGQETQYF. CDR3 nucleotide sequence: TGCGCCAGCTATCGACTAGCGGGAGGCCAAGAGACCCAGTACTTC. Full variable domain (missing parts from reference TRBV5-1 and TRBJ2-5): KAGVTQTPRYLIKTRGQQVTLSCSPISGHRSVSWYQQTPGQGLQFLFEYFSETQRNKGNFPGRFSGRQFSNSRSEMNVSTLELGDSALYLCASYRLAGGQETQYFGPGTRLLVL.

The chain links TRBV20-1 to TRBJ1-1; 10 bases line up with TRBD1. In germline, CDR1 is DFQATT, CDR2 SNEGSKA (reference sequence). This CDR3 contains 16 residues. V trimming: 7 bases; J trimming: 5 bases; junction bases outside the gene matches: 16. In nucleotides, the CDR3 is TGCAGTGGAAGACAGGGGGCTGGGATCGGAGGAACTGAAGCTTTCTTT. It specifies CSGRQGAGIGGTEAFF.

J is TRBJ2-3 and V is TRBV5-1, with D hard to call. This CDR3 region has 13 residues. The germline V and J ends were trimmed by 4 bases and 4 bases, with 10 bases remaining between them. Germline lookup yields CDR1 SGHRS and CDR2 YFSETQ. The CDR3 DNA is TGCGCCAGCAGCCGTAATTCTGCAGATACGCAGTATTTT. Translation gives CASSRNSADTQYF.

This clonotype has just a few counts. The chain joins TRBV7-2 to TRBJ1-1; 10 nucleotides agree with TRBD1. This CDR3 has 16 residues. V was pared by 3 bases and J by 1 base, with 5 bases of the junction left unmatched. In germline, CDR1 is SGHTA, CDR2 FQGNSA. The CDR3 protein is CASSLRRDRGNTEAFF. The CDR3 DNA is TGTGCCAGCAGCTTGAGGCGGGACAGGGGGAACACTGAAGCTTTCTTT.

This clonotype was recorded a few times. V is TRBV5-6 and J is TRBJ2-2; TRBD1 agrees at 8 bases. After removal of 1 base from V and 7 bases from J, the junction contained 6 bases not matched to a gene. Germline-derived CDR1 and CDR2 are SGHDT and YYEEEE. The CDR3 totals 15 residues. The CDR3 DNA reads TGTGCCAGCAGCTTGACAGGGGGTCGATACGGGGAGCTGTTTTTT. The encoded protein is CASSLTGGRYGELFF.

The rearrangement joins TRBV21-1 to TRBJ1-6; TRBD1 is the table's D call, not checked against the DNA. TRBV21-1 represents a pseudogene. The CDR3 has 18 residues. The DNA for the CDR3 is TGTGCCAGCTCCGCCCGGGCCGGCAAGGGTGGGGATAATTCACCCCTCCACTTT. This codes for CASSARAGKGGDNSPLHF.